This T cell receptor beta chain came from a study of blood T cell repertoires in COVID-19. Between the trimmed V and J ends, which lost 0 bases and 4 bases, there was a span of 15 bases. Germline lookup yields CDR1 ENHRY and CDR2 SYGVKD. The CDR3 covers 16 residues. Profiling relied on immunoSEQ multiplex PCR, and the TCRdb table lists in-frame clones only, not all of them. The sample consists of roughly 73,000 clones, 78% of them appearing once. The clonotype was recovered from a human donor in a cohort sampled during active COVID-19. Material: peripheral blood. The chain joins TRBV10-3 to TRBJ2-5; tentative D call: TRBD1 (7 bases). The CDR3 DNA reads as TGTGCCATCAGTGAGTCGGGGCAGGGGGGTCGAGAGACCCAGTACTTC. Its translation is CAISESGQGGRETQYF.